One and the same sample provided the 7 T cell receptor beta chains below, sequenced in a study of shared clonotypes between healthy human individuals. Sequencing was performed with immunoSEQ multiplex PCR; in TCRdb, only in-frame clones are kept and a portion is missing. The table lists fewer than 600,000 clones, roughly three quarters of them singletons. What was sequenced was PBMCs. Source of these receptors: a woman in her 40s in good health. Some clones in this sample may be carry-over from other donors' samples.

This clone was counted only a few times. The V gene is TRBV19, the J gene TRBJ1-2, with D unresolved. Deletions cut 1 base from V and 4 bases from J, with 13 bases between. The CDR3 is 15 amino acids. Germline V gene lookup returns CDR1 LNHDA and CDR2 SQIVND (reference sequence). Here the CDR3 reads CASSIGAGNTYGYTF. The CDR3 DNA follows: TGTGCCAGTAGTATAGGAGCAGGAAATACCTATGGCTACACCTTC.

This rearrangement joins TRBV25-1 to TRBJ1-3, with D unresolved. This CDR3 comprises 13 residues. CDR1 and CDR2 (germline): MGHDK, SYGVNS. Trimming took 5 bases from V and 0 from J, leaving 5 bases between them. CDR3 protein: CASSSPSGNTIYF. CDR3 bases: TGTGCCAGCAGTTCCCCCTCTGGAAACACCATATATTTT.

The chain recombines TRBV5-1 with TRBJ2-7; either TRBD1 or TRBD2 may supply D (5 bases each). Trimming shortened V by 4 bases and J by 5 bases, and 19 bases separated the two germline ends. The CDR3 is 15 amino acids. Germline values: CDR1 SGHRS, CDR2 YFSETQ. The DNA for the CDR3 is TGCGCCAGCAGCGCCGACGGGGCAGAGTTTAACGAGCAGTACTTC. Translated: CASSADGAEFNEQYF.

This clone has just a few counts. A much bigger clone sits one base away, suggesting this may be a read error. Other DNA sequences within the sample encode an identical CDR3. The V call is TRBV30, the J call TRBJ1-1; D gene unclear. This CDR3 contains 10 residues. Germline V gene sequence: CDR1 GTSNPN, CDR2 SVGIG (reference sequence). Here the CDR3 reads CAWVYTEAFF. For the CDR3, the DNA is TGTGCCTGGGTGTACACTGAGGCTTTCTTT.

This clone showed up just once. The rearrangement links TRBV29-1 to TRBJ1-2, with D uncertain. The CDR3 covers 12 residues. V was clipped by 5 bases and J by 3 bases, with 10 bases between them. From germline, CDR1 is SQVTM and CDR2 ANQGSEA. The CDR3 coding sequence is TGCAGCGTTTCCGGTGGGGACTATGGCTACACCTTC. Translating it yields CSVSGGDYGYTF.

The chain employs TRBV20-1 and TRBJ2-7; D possibly corresponds to TRBD2 (5 bases). Deletions cut 5 bases from V and 3 bases from J, with 5 bases between. Germline CDR1 is DFQATT and CDR2 is SNEGSKA (reference sequence). CDR3 length: 10 amino acids. The DNA for the CDR3 is TGCAGTGCTGGGAGCTACGAGCAGTACTTC. Translated, it gives CSAGSYEQYF.

The chain has TRBV19 and TRBJ1-4; 9 nucleotides align to TRBD1. Per germline, CDR1 LNHDA and CDR2 SQIVND (reference sequence). The CDR3 consists of 15 residues. With V trimmed by 5 bases and J by 7 bases, 8 bases remained unmatched. CDR3 DNA: TGTGCCAGTAGTCGCGCCGGGACAGGGTCTGAAAAACTGTTTTTT. It specifies CASSRAGTGSEKLFF.